This T cell receptor beta chain is drawn from a study of blood T cell repertoires in COVID-19. Study overall: COVID-19 samples collected from the United States, Italy and Spain covered acute and convalescent phases. In each case, the material was cDNA or gDNA derived from T cells, B-cell-depleted T cells, or PBMCs.

Patients of the Seattle cohort, enrolled during active infection, were followed longitudinally. Original processing methods: Reference gene primer amplification gave estimated nucleated cell counts. Sequenced by immunoSEQ multiplex PCR; TCRdb stores in-frame clones only, minus some. D and trimming come from the DNA, and the V and J calls and clone size come from that table. The table records fewer than 400,000 clones, 89% of them present only once. The ends were cut back, 3 bases at V and 4 bases at J, with 13 bases in the middle. From germline, CDR1 is LNHNV and CDR2 YYDKDF (reference sequence). The CDR3 has 15 amino acids.

The genes are TRBV15 and TRBJ2-1; possibly TRBD1 for D (6 bases). The TCR comes from a woman between 25 and 40 years old with COVID-19, enrolled during active disease. The sample consisted of peripheral blood. CDR3: CATSRIRGDYNEQFF. Written as DNA, the CDR3 is TGTGCCACCAGCAGGATCAGGGGAGATTACAATGAGCAGTTCTTC.